The clone carrying this T cell receptor (beta chain) has just one count. Sequencing was performed with immunoSEQ multiplex PCR; in TCRdb, only in-frame clones are kept and a portion is missing. This sample has about 130,000 clones, with over 75% found just once. This entry comes from a study of blood T cell repertoires in COVID-19. The sequencing input was peripheral blood. The TCR originated in a woman in her sixties or seventies with acute or convalescent COVID-19.

The CDR3 here is CASKGGGNEQFF. The CDR3 DNA reads TGTGCCAGCAAGGGAGGTGGTAATGAGCAGTTCTTC. This chain uses TRBV9 with TRBJ2-1; possibly TRBD2 for D (6 bases). This CDR3 spans 12 amino acids. The germline V and J ends were trimmed by 6 bases and 7 bases, with 11 bases remaining between them. Germline CDR1 is SGDLS and CDR2 is YYNGEE.